The 7 T cell receptor beta chains below all came from one sample that was sequenced in a study of cytomegalovirus exposure and HLA in healthy donors. Profiling relied on immunoSEQ multiplex PCR, and the TCRdb table lists in-frame clones only, not all of them. The sample yields some 140,000 clones, 86% seen once. Sequencing input: PBMCs. These receptors all come from a man aged 18 to 30 in good health and CMV-seropositive.

The chain combines TRBV9 with TRBJ2-3; D is ambiguous. The V and J ends lost 4 bases and 1 base respectively, with 10 bases between them. Germline values: CDR1 SGDLS, CDR2 YYNGEE. This CDR3 comprises 14 residues. In nucleotides, the CDR3 is TGTGCCAGCAGCCTTGACACCGGCACAGATACGCAGTATTTT. Its protein is CASSLDTGTDTQYF.

The chain recombines TRBV5-1 with TRBJ2-5; D uncertain. The CDR3 consists of 15 residues. V lost 0 bases, J lost 2 bases, and 11 bases lay in between. From germline, CDR1 is SGHRS and CDR2 YFSETQ. The CDR3 coding sequence is TGCGCCAGCAGCTTGGTATCTATACTTCAAGAGACCCAGTACTTC. This gives the protein CASSLVSILQETQYF. The whole variable domain, remainder taken from reference TRBV5-1 and TRBJ2-5, is KAGVTQTPRYLIKTRGQQVTLSCSPISGHRSVSWYQQTPGQGLQFLFEYFSETQRNKGNFPGRFSGRQFSNSRSEMNVSTLELGDSALYLCASSLVSILQETQYFGPGTRLLVL.

The chain combines TRBV5-1 with TRBJ2-7; D is unclear. V was shortened by 0 bases and J by 5 bases, with 3 bases between the two germline ends. From germline, CDR1 is SGHRS and CDR2 YFSETQ. The CDR3 spans 11 residues. CDR3 DNA: TGCGCCAGCAGCTTGGCTGACGAGCAGTACTTC. The encoded protein is CASSLADEQYF. The full variable domain, with the rest looked up from reference TRBV5-1 and TRBJ2-7, is KAGVTQTPRYLIKTRGQQVTLSCSPISGHRSVSWYQQTPGQGLQFLFEYFSETQRNKGNFPGRFSGRQFSNSRSEMNVSTLELGDSALYLCASSLADEQYFGPGTRLTVT.

The chain is built from TRBV14 and TRBJ2-2; TRBD2 matches at 7 bases. The V and J ends lost 0 bases and 2 bases, in that order; junction bases with no gene match: 3. Germline CDR1 SGHDN, CDR2 FVKESK. This CDR3 is 16 amino acids long. The CDR3 nucleotides read TGTGCCAGCAGCCAAGAAAGCGGGATCAACACCGGGGAGCTGTTTTTT. Its protein is CASSQESGINTGELFF.

This sequence joins TRBV10-3 and TRBJ1-2, with unresolved D. The CDR3 totals 15 residues. Trimming pared 0 bases from V and 0 bases from J, leaving 8 bases between. CDR1 and CDR2 (germline): ENHRY, SYGVKD. The CDR3 bases are TGTGCCATCAGTGAGTCGCCAGAGGCTAACTATGGCTACACCTTC. Its translation: CAISESPEANYGYTF.

The chain recombines TRBV7-3 with TRBJ2-1; 8 nucleotides match TRBD2. The V segment lost 5 bases and the J segment 7 bases; nucleotides outside the gene matches: 10. Germline V gives CDR1 SGHTA, CDR2 FQGTGA. This CDR3 contains 15 residues. CDR3 residues: CASSPTSAKRNEQFF. The CDR3 DNA reads TGTGCCAGCAGCCCGACTAGCGCCAAAAGAAATGAGCAGTTCTTC.

On this clone itself: The same CDR3 also results from other DNA sequences found in this sample. The chain uses TRBV5-1 and TRBJ1-2; 12 bases are shared with TRBD1. The CDR3 has 14 amino acids. Trimming removed 4 bases from V and 8 bases from J; junction bases left unmatched: 6. Germline V CDR1 and CDR2: SGHRS, YFSETQ. The DNA for the CDR3 is TGCGCCAGCAGCCCGGGACAGGGGGCAGGAGGCTACACCTTC. It is translated as CASSPGQGAGGYTF.